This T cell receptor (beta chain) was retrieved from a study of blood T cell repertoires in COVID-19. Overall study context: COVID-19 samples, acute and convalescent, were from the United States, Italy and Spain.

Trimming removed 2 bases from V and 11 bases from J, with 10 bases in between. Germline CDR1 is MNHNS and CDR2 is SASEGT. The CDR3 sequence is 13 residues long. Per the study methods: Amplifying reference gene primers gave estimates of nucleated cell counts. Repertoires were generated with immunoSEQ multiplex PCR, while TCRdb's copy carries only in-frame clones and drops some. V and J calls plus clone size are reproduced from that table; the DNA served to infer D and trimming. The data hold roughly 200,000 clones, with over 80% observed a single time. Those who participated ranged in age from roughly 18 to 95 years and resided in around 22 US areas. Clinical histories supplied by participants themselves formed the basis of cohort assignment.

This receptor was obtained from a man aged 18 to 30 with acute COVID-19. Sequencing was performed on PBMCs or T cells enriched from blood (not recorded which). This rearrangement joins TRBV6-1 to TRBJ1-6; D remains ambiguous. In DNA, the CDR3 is TGTGCCAGCAGTGAACCCTCGGAGCCACCCCTCCACTTT. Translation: CASSEPSEPPLHF.